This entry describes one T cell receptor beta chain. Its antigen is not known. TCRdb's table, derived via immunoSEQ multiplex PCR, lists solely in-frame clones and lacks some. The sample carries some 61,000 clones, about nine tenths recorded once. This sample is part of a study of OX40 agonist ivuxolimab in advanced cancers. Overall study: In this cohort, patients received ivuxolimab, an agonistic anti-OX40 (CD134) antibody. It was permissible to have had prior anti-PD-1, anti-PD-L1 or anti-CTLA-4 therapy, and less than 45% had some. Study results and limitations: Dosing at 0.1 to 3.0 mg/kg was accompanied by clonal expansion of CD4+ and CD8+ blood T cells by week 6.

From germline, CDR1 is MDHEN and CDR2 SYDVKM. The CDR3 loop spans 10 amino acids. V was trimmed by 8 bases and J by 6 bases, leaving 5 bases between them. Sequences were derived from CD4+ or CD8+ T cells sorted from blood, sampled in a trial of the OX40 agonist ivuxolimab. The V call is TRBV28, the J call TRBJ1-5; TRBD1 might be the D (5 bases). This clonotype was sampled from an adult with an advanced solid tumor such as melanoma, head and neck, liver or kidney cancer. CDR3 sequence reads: CASGTQPQHF. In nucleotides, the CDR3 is TGTGCCAGCGGGACTCAGCCCCAGCATTTT.